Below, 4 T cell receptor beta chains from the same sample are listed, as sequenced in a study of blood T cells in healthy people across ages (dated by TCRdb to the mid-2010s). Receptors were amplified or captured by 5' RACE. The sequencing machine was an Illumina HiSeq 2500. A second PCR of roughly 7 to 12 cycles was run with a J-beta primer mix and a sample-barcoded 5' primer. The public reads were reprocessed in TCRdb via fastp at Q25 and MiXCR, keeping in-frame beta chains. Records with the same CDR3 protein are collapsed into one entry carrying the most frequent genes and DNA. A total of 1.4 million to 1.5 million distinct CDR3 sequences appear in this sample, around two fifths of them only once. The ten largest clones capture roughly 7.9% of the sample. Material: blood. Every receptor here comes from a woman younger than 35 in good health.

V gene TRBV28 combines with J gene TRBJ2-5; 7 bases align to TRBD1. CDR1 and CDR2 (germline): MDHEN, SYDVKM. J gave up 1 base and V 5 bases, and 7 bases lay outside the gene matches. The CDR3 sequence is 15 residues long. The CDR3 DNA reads TGTGCCAGCAGTCCGAGGGGGCAGCTCCAAGAGACCCAGTACTTC. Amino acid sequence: CASSPRGQLQETQYF.

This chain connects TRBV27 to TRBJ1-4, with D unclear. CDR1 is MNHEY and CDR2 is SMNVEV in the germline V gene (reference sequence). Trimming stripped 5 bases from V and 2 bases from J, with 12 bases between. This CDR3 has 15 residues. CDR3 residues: CASSPRVITNEKLFF. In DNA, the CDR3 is TGTGCCAGCAGTCCCCGGGTGATTACTAATGAAAAACTGTTTTTT.

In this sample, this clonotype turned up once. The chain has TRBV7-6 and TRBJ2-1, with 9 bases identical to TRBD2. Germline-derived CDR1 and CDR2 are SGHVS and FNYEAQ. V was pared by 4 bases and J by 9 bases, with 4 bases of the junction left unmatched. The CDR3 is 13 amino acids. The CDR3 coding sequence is TGTGCCAGCAGCTCTGCGGGGGGGGTTGAGCAGTTCTTC. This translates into CASSSAGGVEQFF.

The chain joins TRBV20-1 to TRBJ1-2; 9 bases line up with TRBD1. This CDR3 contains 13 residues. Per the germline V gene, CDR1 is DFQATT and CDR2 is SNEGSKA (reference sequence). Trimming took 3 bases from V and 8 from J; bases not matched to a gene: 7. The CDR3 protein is CSARPQGAGGYTF. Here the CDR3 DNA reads TGCAGTGCTAGGCCACAGGGGGCGGGAGGCTACACCTTC.